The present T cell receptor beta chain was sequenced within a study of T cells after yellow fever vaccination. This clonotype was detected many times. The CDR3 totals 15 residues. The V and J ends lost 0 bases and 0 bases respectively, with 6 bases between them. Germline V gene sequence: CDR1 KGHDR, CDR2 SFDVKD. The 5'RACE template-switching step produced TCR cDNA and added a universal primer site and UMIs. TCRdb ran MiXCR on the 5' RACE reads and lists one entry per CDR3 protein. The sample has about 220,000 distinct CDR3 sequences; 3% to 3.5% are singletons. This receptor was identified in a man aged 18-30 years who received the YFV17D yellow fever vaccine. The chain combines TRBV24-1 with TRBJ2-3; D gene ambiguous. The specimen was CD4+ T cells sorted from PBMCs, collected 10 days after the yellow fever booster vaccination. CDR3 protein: CATSDLWGSTDTQYF. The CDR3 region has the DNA TGTGCCACCAGTGATTTGTGGGGTAGCACAGATACGCAGTATTTT.